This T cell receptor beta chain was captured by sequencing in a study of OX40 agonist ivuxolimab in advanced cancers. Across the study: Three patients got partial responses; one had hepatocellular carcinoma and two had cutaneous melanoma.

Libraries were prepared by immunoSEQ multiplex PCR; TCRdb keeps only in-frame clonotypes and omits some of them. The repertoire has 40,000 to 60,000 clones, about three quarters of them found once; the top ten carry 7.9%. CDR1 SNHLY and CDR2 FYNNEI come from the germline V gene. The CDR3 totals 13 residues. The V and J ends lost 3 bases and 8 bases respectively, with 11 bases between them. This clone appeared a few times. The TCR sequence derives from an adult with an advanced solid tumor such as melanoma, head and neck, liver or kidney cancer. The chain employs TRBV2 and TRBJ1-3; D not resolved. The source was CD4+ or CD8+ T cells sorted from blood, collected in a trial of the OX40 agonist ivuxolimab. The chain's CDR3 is CASSDSRRDTIYF. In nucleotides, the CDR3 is TGTGCCAGCAGTGATAGCCGTCGGGACACCATATATTTT.